This T cell receptor beta chain is from a study of CD8 T cells in ankylosing spondylitis. The CDR3 has 14 residues. J gave up 5 bases and V 6 bases, and 8 bases lay outside the gene matches. Germline lookup yields CDR1 DFQATT and CDR2 SNEGSKA (reference sequence). Study-level points and caveats: Some motif variants had been reported before (in reactive arthritis synovial fluid and blood). Seven to nine highly homologous variants made up a TCR beta motif that seemed to typify ankylosing spondylitis blood.

MiXCR, run by TCRdb on the 5' RACE reads, gives a single entry per CDR3 protein. This sample carries roughly 130,000 distinct CDR3 sequences, approximately 9.2% of them seen once, and the ten largest clones take 7.3%. This clonotype was found many times. Its antigen is undetermined. The TCR comes from a male donor with ankylosing spondylitis. The sample comprised synovial fluid, either unsorted or a sorted T cell fraction (not recorded which). This chain uses TRBV20-1 with TRBJ2-2; the match to TRBD2 covers 8 bases. The CDR3 loop reads CSALGRGRTGELFF. The CDR3, as DNA: TGCAGTGCCCTCGGGAGGGGGAGGACCGGGGAGCTGTTTTTT.